What follows is one T cell receptor beta chain and its context. What it binds is not known. This entry is derived from a study of cytomegalovirus exposure and HLA in healthy donors. Turning to the study itself: The Caucasian-associated ancestry cluster contained around four fifths of the roughly 390 genotyped donors.

It was with 60 Vbeta and 13 Jbeta primers that the PCR ran. Profiling relied on immunoSEQ multiplex PCR, and the TCRdb table lists in-frame clones only, not all of them. The data hold about 98,000 clones, with about two thirds observed a single time. Overall study findings and caveats: V- and J-gene trimming of TCR beta was linked (in a later analysis) to a missense DCLRE1C variant. A few chains linked to CMV were shown in vitro to be specific for CMV antigens. Later analysis suggested links between common viral pathogens and several top significant clusters.

Per germline, CDR1 SQVTM and CDR2 ANQGSEA. The CDR3 length is 12 residues. The V gene end was trimmed by 1 base and the J gene end by 8 bases; junction bases not matched to a gene: 4. The sample taken for sequencing was PBMCs. This chain uses TRBV29-1 with TRBJ1-2; TRBD1 matches at 7 bases. The sequence came from a female donor in good health and CMV-seronegative. The CDR3 region has the DNA TGCAGCGTTGAAGCCACAGGGGTAGGCTACACCTTC. Translated: CSVEATGVGYTF.